The 5 T cell receptor beta chains given below trace back to one sample, sequenced in a study of blood T cells in healthy people across ages. The use of a sample-barcoded 5' primer and a J-beta primer mix characterized a second PCR of roughly 6 to 11 cycles. Via MiXCR, TCRdb re-called the 5' RACE reads, giving one row per CDR3 protein. The sample has some 1 million distinct CDR3 sequences, 35% to 55% seen once. The specimen sequenced was blood. The source is a woman aged 55-70 years in good health.

The chain has TRBV27 and TRBJ2-7, with D tentatively TRBD2 (5 bases). V was trimmed by 5 bases and J by 2 bases, leaving 16 bases between them. CDR3 length equals 15 residues. Germline values: CDR1 MNHEY, CDR2 SMNVEV (reference sequence). The CDR3 is CASSRRGALPYEQYF. CDR3 sequence (DNA): TGTGCCAGCAGTCGCCGGGGAGCCCTTCCCTACGAGCAGTACTTC.

As for this clonotype: This may stem from a read error, because a much larger clone lies one nucleotide away. The gene calls are TRBV6-2 or TRBV6-3 and TRBJ2-5, with TRBD2 matching over 13 bases. Germline CDR1 and CDR2: MNHEY and SVGEGT. V shed 1 base and J 5 bases; nucleotides not matched to a gene: 13. This CDR3 has 19 amino acids. The CDR3 spells CASSYLRTSGSFVKETQYF. The CDR3 bases are TGTGCCAGCAGTTACTTACGGACTAGCGGGAGTTTCGTAAAGGAGACCCAGTACTTC.

This clonotype has more than one count but fewer than ten. The CDR3 here is CASSAPSGSYEQYF. CDR3 DNA: TGTGCCAGCAGTGCCCCTAGCGGGAGCTACGAGCAGTACTTC. V and J are TRBV2 and TRBJ2-7, with 10 positions matching TRBD2. This CDR3 spans 14 amino acids. The V gene end was trimmed by 4 bases and the J gene end by 3 bases; junction bases not matched to a gene: 3. Germline V CDR1 and CDR2: SNHLY, FYNNEI.

In the case of this clonotype: One junction end does not reproduce the germline sequence, and a read error may be involved. The chain links TRBV12-3 or TRBV12-4 to TRBJ2-7; D might be TRBD2 (6 bases). CDR3 length: 15 amino acids. Written as DNA, the CDR3 is TGTGCCAGCAGTCCTTGGGGGGAGAACTCCTGCGAGCAGTACTTC. Protein product: CASSPWGENSCEQYF.

This clonotype was counted only a few times. V gene TRBV7-2 combines with J gene TRBJ2-3, with D perhaps TRBD2 (6 bases). The CDR3 sequence is 17 residues long. Germline V gene data show CDR1 as SGHTA and CDR2 as FQGNSA. The V and J ends lost 1 base and 2 bases respectively, with 16 bases between them. DNA of the CDR3: TGTGCCAGCAGCTTAGTCGGCGGGAAGGCAACCACAGATACGCAGTATTTT. As protein: CASSLVGGKATTDTQYF.